The 9 T cell receptor beta chains below come from one sample, sequenced in a study of OX40 agonist ivuxolimab in advanced cancers. Profiled with immunoSEQ multiplex PCR; TCRdb holds only in-frame clones, not every one. The sample contains 12,000 or so clones, approximately 78% of which appear only once. The source material was CD4+ or CD8+ T cells sorted from blood, sampled in a trial of the OX40 agonist ivuxolimab. The source is an adult with an advanced solid tumor such as melanoma, head and neck, liver or kidney cancer.

The chain recombines TRBV7-9 with TRBJ2-7, with D tentatively TRBD1 (5 bases). Germline V lookup: CDR1 SEHNR, CDR2 FQNEAQ (reference sequence). The CDR3 extends over 13 amino acids. V lost 5 bases and J 4 bases, leaving 12 bases between the germline ends. In DNA form, the CDR3 reads TGTGCCAGCAGCCCGGCAGGGAATTACGAGCAGTACTTC. Amino acid sequence: CASSPAGNYEQYF.

This clone is categorized as large. J is TRBJ2-1 and V is TRBV15; either TRBD1 or TRBD2 may fit D (5 bases each). Looked up from germline, CDR1 is LNHNV and CDR2 is YYDKDF (reference sequence). V was shortened by 5 bases and J by 8 bases, with 16 bases between the two germline ends. This CDR3 region has 14 residues. CDR3 sequence: CATSSPGPVDEQFF. The DNA for the CDR3 is TGTGCCACCAGCTCTCCGGGACCCGTCGATGAGCAGTTCTTC.

This clone is labeled as medium-sized. The sample has other DNA sequences that encode this CDR3 too. The chain joins TRBV7-2 to TRBJ2-7; 8 bases fit TRBD2. In germline, CDR1 is SGHTA, CDR2 FQGNSA. J was trimmed by 4 bases and V by 5 bases; bases with no gene match: 7. The CDR3 sequence is 14 residues long. The DNA of the CDR3 is TGTGCCAGCAGCCCATGGACTAGCAGTTACGAGCAGTACTTC. Protein product: CASSPWTSSYEQYF.

The gene calls are TRBV10-3 and TRBJ2-1; 9 nucleotides line up with TRBD2. The CDR3 sequence is 15 residues long. The germline gives CDR1 ENHRY, CDR2 SYGVKD. The V and J ends lost 4 bases and 8 bases, in that order; junction bases with no gene match: 9. The CDR3 reads CAISAPGLASDEQFF. The CDR3 DNA reads TGTGCCATCAGTGCCCCGGGACTAGCTTCGGATGAGCAGTTCTTC.

The CDR3, as DNA: TGTGCCAGCAGCTCACAGGTCCTGGATGGCTACACCTTC. Translation: CASSSQVLDGYTF. The V call is TRBV5-5, the J call TRBJ1-2, with D tentatively TRBD1 (5 bases). In germline, CDR1 is SGHKS, CDR2 YYEKEE (reference sequence). The CDR3 is 13 residues long. Trimming cost V 3 bases and J 6 bases, with 12 bases left between them.

The rearrangement joins TRBV6-1 to TRBJ2-7, with TRBD1 identical over 11 bases. The CDR3 is made up of 15 amino acids. V lost 4 bases and J lost 6; bases outside the gene matches: 8. The germline V gene encodes CDR1 MNHNS and CDR2 SASEGT. CDR3 sequence reads: CASSVAGTGGSEQYF. The CDR3 DNA reads as TGTGCCAGCAGTGTGGCCGGGACAGGGGGGAGCGAGCAGTACTTC.

V and J are TRBV4-2 and TRBJ2-1; D remains unclear. The CDR3 sequence is 13 residues long. Deletions cut 1 base from V and 4 bases from J, with 5 bases between. Per the germline V gene, CDR1 is LGHNA and CDR2 is YNFKEQ. The CDR3 reads CASSQGGYNEQFF. The CDR3 DNA reads TGTGCCAGCAGCCAAGGGGGTTACAATGAGCAGTTCTTC.

The V and J genes are TRBV6-6 and TRBJ1-2; perhaps TRBD1 as D (6 bases). Per germline, CDR1 MNHNY and CDR2 SVGAGI (reference sequence). This CDR3 has 14 amino acids. V lost 2 bases and J 4 bases, leaving 11 bases between the germline ends. Written as DNA, the CDR3 is TGTGCCAGCAGTTACCCGGGACAATTCTATGGCTACACCTTC. Amino acids: CASSYPGQFYGYTF.

This clone ranks as medium-sized. The chain combines TRBV6-1 with TRBJ1-5; no firm D call. The CDR3 has 14 residues. V was clipped by 4 bases and J by 4 bases, with 11 bases between them. Germline-derived CDR1 and CDR2 are MNHNS and SASEGT. Here the CDR3 reads CASSVRVVNQPQHF. CDR3 bases: TGTGCCAGCAGTGTACGAGTAGTAAATCAGCCCCAGCATTTT.